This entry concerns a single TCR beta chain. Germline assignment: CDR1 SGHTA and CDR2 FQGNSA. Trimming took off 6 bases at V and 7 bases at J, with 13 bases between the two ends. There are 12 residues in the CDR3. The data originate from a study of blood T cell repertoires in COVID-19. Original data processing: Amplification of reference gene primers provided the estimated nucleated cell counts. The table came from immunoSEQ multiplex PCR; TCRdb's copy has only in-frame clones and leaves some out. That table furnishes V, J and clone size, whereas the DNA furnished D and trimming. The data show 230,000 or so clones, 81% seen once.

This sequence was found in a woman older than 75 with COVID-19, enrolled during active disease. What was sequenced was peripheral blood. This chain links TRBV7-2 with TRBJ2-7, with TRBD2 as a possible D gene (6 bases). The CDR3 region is CASRPDAGEQYF. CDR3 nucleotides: TGTGCCAGCAGGCCAGATGCGGGAGAGCAGTACTTC.